Below, 15 T cell receptor beta chains from the same sample are listed, as sequenced in a study of identical twins. Via MiXCR, TCRdb re-called the 5' RACE reads, giving one row per CDR3 protein. The table has around 500,000 distinct CDR3 sequences, 13% to 15% seen once. The data were also submitted as part of a second study, on yellow fever vaccine responses in identical twins.

Sequencing input: CD4+ T cells sorted from blood. Source of these receptors: a woman under 30 in good health.

The genes are TRBV7-2 and TRBJ2-5; a weak D match, TRBD2 (7 bases). Trimming cost V 0 bases and J 4 bases, with 15 bases left between them. The germline V gene has CDR1 SGHTA and CDR2 FQGNSA. The CDR3 runs to 16 residues. This CDR3 is CASSLAAGAGSETQYF. CDR3 bases: TGTGCCAGCAGCTTAGCGGCGGGGGCTGGATCAGAGACCCAGTACTTC.

The chain has TRBV7-2 and TRBJ2-7; 8 nucleotides match TRBD2. The junction had 11 bases not matched to a gene; V was cut back by 5 bases and J by 2 bases. The length of the CDR3 is 16 residues. In germline, CDR1 is SGHTA, CDR2 FQGNSA. DNA for the CDR3: TGTGCCAGCAGCCTAGGAGGCGGGAGGAGAACCTACGAGCAGTACTTC. Translating gives CASSLGGGRRTYEQYF. Complete variable domain (other parts from reference TRBV7-2 and TRBJ2-7): GAGVSQSPSNKVTEKGKDVELRCDPISGHTALYWYRQSLGQGLEFLIYFQGNSAPDKSGLPSDRFSAERTGGSVSTLTIQRTQQEDSAVYLCASSLGGGRRTYEQYFGPGTRLTVT.

This clonotype occurred many times. The chain uses TRBV10-3 and TRBJ2-5; 10 nucleotides agree with TRBD1. V was pared by 10 bases and J by 5 bases, with 7 bases of the junction left unmatched. The CDR3 sequence is 13 residues long. In germline, CDR1 is ENHRY, CDR2 SYGVKD. The CDR3 protein is CATDRGIGETQYF. CDR3 nucleotides: TGTGCCACGGACAGGGGGATAGGGGAGACCCAGTACTTC.

This clonotype was found a few times. The V call is TRBV12-3 or TRBV12-4, the J call TRBJ2-1, with 7 bases aligning to TRBD1. The CDR3 has 13 residues. The V gene end was trimmed by 6 bases and the J gene end by 8 bases; junction bases not matched to a gene: 7. DNA for the CDR3: TGTGCCAGCAGGCCAGACAGGGCACATGAGCAGTTCTTC. Residues: CASRPDRAHEQFF.

The rearrangement uses TRBV12-3 or TRBV12-4 and TRBJ2-5, with 7 bases identical to TRBD2. The CDR3 extends over 11 amino acids. The V gene end was trimmed by 2 bases and the J gene end by 12 bases; junction bases not matched to a gene: 3. The CDR3 nucleotides are TGTGCCAGCAGTTTAAGGGGAGGGAAGTACTTC. It translates to CASSLRGGKYF.

This chain joins TRBV20-1 and TRBJ2-3; 8 bases agree with TRBD2. Germline-derived CDR1 and CDR2 are DFQATT and SNEGSKA (reference sequence). The V gene end was trimmed by 6 bases and the J gene end by 7 bases; junction bases not matched to a gene: 12. This CDR3 region has 14 residues. The CDR3 bases are TGCAGTGCCCCGGGACTAGGGGAGCTCTATACGCAGTATTTT. It specifies CSAPGLGELYTQYF.

The V and J genes are TRBV7-9 and TRBJ2-5, with D possibly matching TRBD2 (5 bases). The germline CDR1 and CDR2 sequences are SEHNR and FQNEAQ (reference sequence). Trimming left V 5 bases short and J 5 bases short, with 15 bases between. This CDR3 has 14 residues. In DNA form, the CDR3 reads TGTGCCAGCAGCAAGACTGGACTGGGGGAGACCCAGTACTTC. Residues: CASSKTGLGETQYF.

Ten or more counts support this clonotype. The rearrangement uses TRBV25-1 and TRBJ2-7; D perhaps matches TRBD2 (6 bases). Germline V gene data show CDR1 as MGHDK and CDR2 as SYGVNS. V lost 5 bases, J lost 3 bases, and 11 bases lay in between. The CDR3 is 13 residues long. Here the CDR3 DNA reads TGTGCCAGCAGTAGGGACTCTATCTACGAGCAGTACTTC. Translated, it gives CASSRDSIYEQYF.

This clonotype was detected ten times or more. The chain is built from TRBV9 and TRBJ2-7, with unresolved D. Germline assignment: CDR1 SGDLS and CDR2 YYNGEE. The CDR3 has 14 residues. V was pared by 3 bases and J by 2 bases, with 12 bases between. This CDR3 is CASSAPTVPYEQYF. DNA for the CDR3: TGTGCCAGCAGCGCCCCGACTGTACCCTACGAGCAGTACTTC. Full variable domain (remainder filled in from reference TRBV9 and TRBJ2-7): DSGVTQTPKHLITATGQRVTLRCSPRSGDLSVYWYQQSLDQGLQFLIQYYNGEERAKGNILERFSAQQFPDLHSELNLSSLELGDSALYFCASSAPTVPYEQYFGPGTRLTVT.

This clonotype was detected a few times. The V gene is TRBV5-1, the J gene TRBJ2-7, with 10 positions matching TRBD1. Losses at the gene ends were 3 bases for V and 6 bases for J; bases not matched to a gene: 12. Per germline, CDR1 SGHRS and CDR2 YFSETQ. CDR3 length equals 16 residues. CDR3 sequence: CASSSETRDRGLEQYF. CDR3 in DNA: TGCGCCAGCAGCTCGGAGACCCGGGACAGGGGCCTCGAGCAGTACTTC.

The genes are TRBV9 and TRBJ1-5; 9 nucleotides align to TRBD1. Per the germline V gene, CDR1 is SGDLS and CDR2 is YYNGEE. This CDR3 is 15 amino acids long. Trimming at V came to 0 bases and at J to 2 bases, leaving 0 bases not matched to a gene. The CDR3 loop reads CASSVGTGGNQPQHF. Here the CDR3 DNA reads TGTGCCAGCAGCGTAGGGACAGGGGGCAATCAGCCCCAGCATTTT.

The V call is TRBV6-1, the J call TRBJ2-3; TRBD2 matches 14 bases. J gave up 3 bases and V 6 bases, and 8 bases lay outside the gene matches. Germline-derived CDR1 and CDR2 are MNHNS and SASEGT. This CDR3 spans 17 amino acids. The CDR3, as DNA: TGTGCCAGCAGCCGAGGGACTAGCGGGAGATGGACAGATACGCAGTATTTT. It codes for CASSRGTSGRWTDTQYF.

This clonotype turned up a few times. The chain couples TRBV28 to TRBJ2-5; 9 bases align to TRBD1. Trimming took 1 base from V and 5 from J; bases not matched to a gene: 5. The CDR3 consists of 15 residues. The germline CDR1 and CDR2 sequences are MDHEN and SYDVKM. CDR3 amino acids: CASSLSPGQGETQYF. The CDR3 bases are TGTGCCAGCAGTTTATCGCCGGGACAGGGCGAGACCCAGTACTTC.

The chain couples TRBV29-1 to TRBJ1-5; no clear D. Germline CDR1 and CDR2: SQVTM and ANQGSEA. Between the trimmed V and J ends, which lost 5 bases and 3 bases, there was a span of 17 bases. The CDR3 spans 15 residues. The CDR3 sequence is CSVRKGQGNNQPQHF. The CDR3 DNA sequence: TGCAGCGTTCGCAAGGGCCAAGGGAACAATCAGCCCCAGCATTTT.

This clonotype was observed a handful of times. The V and J genes are TRBV7-1 and TRBJ2-4; TRBD2 matches at 16 bases. TRBV7-1 is identified as an open reading frame with a role that is uncertain. Trimming took 3 bases from V and 6 from J; bases not matched to a gene: 20. The CDR3 has 22 residues. CDR3 residues: CASSSRPLLGLAGGPSGNIQYF. DNA for the CDR3: TGTGCCAGCAGCTCCCGCCCCTTGTTGGGACTAGCGGGAGGGCCCTCGGGAAACATTCAGTACTTC.